Given below is one TCR beta chain in context. Its antigen is not known. Preparation of the TCRbeta library involved a method that used unique molecular identifiers. TCRdb re-analysed the PCR reads in MiXCR, keeping a single row per CDR3 protein. The data show around 670,000 distinct CDR3 sequences, about an eighth seen once. This entry is derived from a study of T-cell reconstitution after alpha-beta-depleted transplantation in children. The study's findings and limits: The study reportedly traced alpha-beta T cells about two months after transplant to several hundred expanded graft clones. For some patients, TCRbeta diversity was high at day 60 because of recipient T cells and thymic progenitors that survived. T cells produced anew were the main source of T-cell counts and diversity one year after transplant.

Specimen: PBMCs, collected before TCRalphabeta/CD19-depleted stem cell transplant. The TCR comes from a girl aged 2-10 years with congenital amegakaryocytic thrombocytopenia, due to receive a stem cell transplant.

The CDR3 DNA reads TGTGCCAGCGCGGCCTACAATGAGCAGTTCTTC. Its protein is CASAAYNEQFF. The chain has TRBV6-6 and TRBJ2-1; unclear D gene. The germline gives CDR1 MNHNY, CDR2 SVGAGI (reference sequence). The CDR3 contains 11 residues. Between the trimmed V and J ends, which lost 8 bases and 2 bases, there was a span of 4 bases.